The 21 T cell receptor beta chains below come from one sample, sequenced in a study of Graves' ophthalmopathy and Graves' hyperthyroidism. RNA transcripts served as template for amplifying TCR beta CDR3 sequences. An initial RT-PCR round employing HTBI primers preceded a second-round multiplex PCR. TCRdb ran MiXCR on the multiplex PCR reads and lists one entry per CDR3 protein. The repertoire holds just over 400,000 distinct CDR3 sequences, with roughly 21% as singletons. The source material was peripheral blood. These receptors were collected from a woman between 18 and 29 years old with stable Graves' hyperthyroidism.

This clonotype was observed at least ten times. The V and J genes are TRBV28 and TRBJ1-2, with TRBD1 matching 11 bases. Germline values: CDR1 MDHEN, CDR2 SYDVKM. Losses at the gene ends were 4 bases for V and 7 bases for J; bases not matched to a gene: 5. The CDR3 is 14 residues long. CDR3 in DNA: TGTGCCAGCAGTTGGGACAGGGGGTTTACTGGCTACACCTTC. Encoded protein: CASSWDRGFTGYTF.

In its sample, this clonotype was seen many times. This chain connects TRBV6-5 to TRBJ1-2; a weak D match, TRBD1 (6 bases). V lost 2 bases, J lost 4 bases, and 11 bases lay in between. The CDR3 loop spans 14 amino acids. Germline CDR1 is MNHEY and CDR2 is SVGAGI. CDR3: CASSYMGGGYGYTF. CDR3 coding DNA: TGTGCCAGCAGTTACATGGGGGGCGGCTATGGCTACACCTTC.

This clonotype was detected only a few times. The chain uses TRBV6-2 or TRBV6-3 and TRBJ2-7; the D gene is possibly TRBD2 (5 bases). The CDR3 has 13 residues. With 7 bases removed from V and 6 bases from J, the gap between germline ends came to 16 bases. Germline CDR1 is MNHEY and CDR2 is SVGEGT. CDR3 region: CASTPREGTEQYF. CDR3 sequence (DNA): TGTGCCAGCACCCCACGAGAGGGCACCGAGCAGTACTTC.

This clonotype was detected many times. This rearrangement joins TRBV30 to TRBJ2-7; possibly TRBD1 for D (6 bases). Per germline, CDR1 GTSNPN and CDR2 SVGIG (reference sequence). The germline V and J ends were trimmed by 5 bases and 0 bases, with 20 bases remaining between them. CDR3 length: 16 residues. The CDR3 coding sequence is TGTGCCTGGGGGCCTCGACTGGGGGCGAGCTCCTACGAGCAGTACTTC. It specifies CAWGPRLGASSYEQYF.

Ten or more counts support this clonotype. The rearrangement uses TRBV5-1 and TRBJ2-5; D gene ambiguous. This CDR3 contains 12 residues. Germline assignment: CDR1 SGHRS and CDR2 YFSETQ. The germline V and J ends were trimmed by 0 bases and 5 bases, with 5 bases remaining between them. The CDR3 spells CASSLAWETQYF. The CDR3 region has the DNA TGCGCCAGCAGCTTGGCGTGGGAGACCCAGTACTTC.

This clonotype was detected many times. The chain uses TRBV15 and TRBJ2-5; 7 bases match TRBD1. J lost 4 bases, V lost 2 bases, and 10 bases had no gene match. CDR1 and CDR2 (germline): LNHNV, YYDKDF (reference sequence). The CDR3 consists of 16 residues. In nucleotides, the CDR3 is TGTGCCACCAGCAGACTGACAGGGACAAACGGAGAGACCCAGTACTTC. It yields the protein CATSRLTGTNGETQYF.

The chain is built from TRBV5-5 and TRBJ1-2; the match to TRBD1 covers 7 bases. Germline CDR1 and CDR2: SGHKS and YYEKEE (reference sequence). The V gene end was trimmed by 3 bases and the J gene end by 7 bases; junction bases not matched to a gene: 15. This CDR3 has 16 residues. The CDR3 sequence: CASSSRGVRGQGGYTF. CDR3 bases: TGTGCCAGCAGCTCCCGGGGCGTTAGGGGGCAAGGTGGCTACACCTTC.

This clonotype was counted at least ten times. The rearrangement uses TRBV4-1 and TRBJ2-7, with D uncertain. Trimming removed 0 bases from V and 5 bases from J, with 8 bases in between. The germline gives CDR1 MGHRA, CDR2 YSYEKL. The CDR3 consists of 13 residues. The CDR3 DNA reads as TGCGCCAGCAGCCAAGATAACAGCCACGAGCAGTACTTC. It codes for CASSQDNSHEQYF.

This clonotype has ten or more counts. The V call is TRBV14, the J call TRBJ2-5, with 11 bases aligning to TRBD1. In germline, CDR1 is SGHDN, CDR2 FVKESK. With V trimmed by 2 bases and J by 1 base, 3 bases remained unmatched. The CDR3 has 16 residues. CDR3 sequence reads: CASSQTGTGGQETQYF. The DNA of the CDR3 is TGTGCCAGCAGCCAAACCGGGACAGGGGGCCAAGAGACCCAGTACTTC.

This clonotype appeared many times. The rearrangement uses TRBV12-3 or TRBV12-4 and TRBJ2-2, with 11 bases identical to TRBD1. J lost 3 bases, V lost 6 bases, and 12 bases had no gene match. This CDR3 is 18 amino acids long. CDR3 amino acids: CASRPNSGTGGYTGELFF. For the CDR3, the DNA is TGTGCCAGCAGACCGAACTCCGGGACAGGGGGTTACACCGGGGAGCTGTTTTTT.

This clonotype was detected ten times or more. This chain uses TRBV20-1 with TRBJ1-6; possible D gene TRBD1, 6 bases. The CDR3 length is 17 residues. The V end lost 3 bases, the J end lost 5 bases, and 20 bases lay between the germline ends. Per germline, CDR1 DFQATT and CDR2 SNEGSKA (reference sequence). This CDR3 reads CSARDFRGTTNNSPLHF. Written as DNA, the CDR3 is TGCAGTGCTAGGGACTTCCGAGGGACAACTAATAATTCACCCCTCCACTTT.

Concerning this clonotype itself: A much more abundant neighbour one base away suggests this may be a read error. The chain uses TRBV10-3 and TRBJ1-1; 7 nucleotides match TRBD1. Germline CDR1 and CDR2: ENHRY and SYGVKD. There are 13 residues in the CDR3. Here the CDR3 reads CAIRDSINTEAFF. As DNA, the CDR3 is TGCGCCATCCGGGACAGCATAAACACTGAAGCTTTCTTT.

This clonotype was seen at least ten times. The rearrangement joins TRBV6-2 or TRBV6-3 to TRBJ2-7, with 12 bases that match TRBD2. The V and J ends lost 3 bases and 5 bases, in that order; junction bases with no gene match: 5. This CDR3 contains 15 residues. Looked up from germline, CDR1 is MNHEY and CDR2 is SVGEGT. CDR3 coding DNA: TGTGCCAGCAGTTATCTGGGACTAGCGGGTGACGAGCAGTACTTC. It translates to CASSYLGLAGDEQYF.

This clonotype was seen repeatedly, ten times or more. J is TRBJ2-2 and V is TRBV6-1; TRBD1 might be the D (6 bases). V lost 9 bases, J lost 4 bases, and 18 bases lay in between. CDR1 MNHNS and CDR2 SASEGT come from the germline V gene. The CDR3 has 15 residues. The CDR3 DNA sequence: TGTGCCAGTCGCCCTGGGGGCAGTGGCACCGGGGAGCTGTTTTTT. This gives the protein CASRPGGSGTGELFF.

This clonotype was recorded once. The genes are TRBV6-5 and TRBJ1-1, with a weak D call TRBD1 (5 bases). This CDR3 is built from 14 residues. The V gene lost 6 bases and the J gene lost 4 bases, with 15 bases spanning the gap. CDR1 and CDR2 from the germline V gene are MNHEY and SVGAGI. The CDR3 DNA follows: TGTGCCAGCAGCTACCGGGGGGACGCCACTGAAGCTTTCTTT. This encodes CASSYRGDATEAFF.

This chain connects TRBV28 to TRBJ1-1; D is unclear. CDR1 and CDR2 from the germline V gene are MDHEN and SYDVKM. V was shortened by 3 bases and J by 7 bases, with 12 bases between the two germline ends. The CDR3 has 13 amino acids. The CDR3 DNA is TGTGCCAGCAGTTTGGGTGGGCAAAGTGAAGCTTTCTTT. It translates to CASSLGGQSEAFF.

As regards this clonotype: The CDR3 does not end in the conserved phenylalanine or tryptophan, so this is likely a read error. The limits of the CDR3 on the DNA are not certain, so only TCRdb's listed CDR3 is given. The rearrangement links TRBV5-5 to TRBJ1-2. CDR1 is SGHKS and CDR2 is YYEKEE in the germline V gene (reference sequence). The CDR3 has 13 amino acids, counting both end residues. CDR3 region: CASSPQSDYGYTV.

This clonotype was observed at least ten times. The chain combines TRBV6-1 with TRBJ2-2, with D uncertain. Per germline, CDR1 MNHNS and CDR2 SASEGT. Between the trimmed V and J ends, which lost 7 bases and 6 bases, there was a span of 6 bases. CDR3 length: 11 residues. CDR3 residues: CASNEAGELFF. CDR3 coding DNA: TGTGCCAGCAACGAGGCCGGGGAGCTGTTTTTT.

This clonotype has ten or more counts. This sequence joins TRBV6-1 and TRBJ1-1; D uncertain. With 2 bases removed from V and 3 bases from J, the gap between germline ends came to 4 bases. Per the germline V gene, CDR1 is MNHNS and CDR2 is SASEGT. The CDR3 covers 12 residues. The CDR3: CASSELDTEAFF. Written as DNA, the CDR3 is TGTGCCAGCAGTGAACTGGACACTGAAGCTTTCTTT.

This clonotype was observed at least ten times. V and J are TRBV27 and TRBJ2-2, with D maybe TRBD1 (5 bases). In germline, CDR1 is MNHEY, CDR2 SMNVEV (reference sequence). V was trimmed by 3 bases and J by 3 bases, leaving 8 bases between them. The CDR3 length is 14 residues. The CDR3 here is CASSFQGDTGELFF. The DNA of the CDR3 is TGTGCCAGCAGTTTTCAGGGCGACACCGGGGAGCTGTTTTTT.

This clonotype was observed a handful of times. The V call is TRBV20-1, the J call TRBJ2-7; TRBD2 aligns across 11 bases. J was trimmed by 2 bases and V by 0 bases; bases with no gene match: 9. The CDR3 runs to 17 residues. Germline values: CDR1 DFQATT, CDR2 SNEGSKA (reference sequence). Written as DNA, the CDR3 is TGCAGTGCTAGAGATACTCTAGCGGGAGGTACAGCCTACGAGCAGTACTTC. It specifies CSARDTLAGGTAYEQYF.